This T cell receptor beta chain was observed in a study of T cell repertoires in cytomegalovirus infection. Whole-study context: Alongside well-studied HLA-B-restricted CMV epitopes, recently identified HLA-C-restricted CMV epitopes were also used.

TCRdb re-analysed the reads in MiXCR, keeping a single row per CDR3 protein. The data hold about 920,000 distinct CDR3 sequences, with under 40% observed a single time. Notes on the study in general: Public TCR beta family frequency separated CMV-and-HLA carriers, including in an independent cohort.

Concerning this clonotype: What it binds is not known.

This CDR3 is built from 14 residues. The germline gives CDR1 MNHEY, CDR2 SMNVEV (reference sequence). Trimming took off 6 bases at V and 2 bases at J, with 13 bases between the two ends. The genes are TRBV27 and TRBJ1-1; the D is unclear. The sample in question was cultured CD8+ T cells from PBMCs, obtained from culture after CMV antigen stimulation. This receptor was taken from a human donor in good health (CMV status not recorded). Some clones in this sample may be carry-over from other donors' samples. The chain's CDR3 is CASRIGTRNTEAFF. The CDR3 nucleotides are TGTGCCAGCAGAATCGGTACGAGAAACACTGAAGCTTTCTTT.